The 32 T cell receptor beta chains in this list originate from one sample, sequenced in a study of cytomegalovirus exposure and HLA in healthy donors. The study ran its PCR with 60 Vbeta and 13 Jbeta primers. Some clones are missing from TCRdb's copy, which holds only in-frame ones; the method was immunoSEQ multiplex PCR. The table has around 65,000 clones, about 80% seen once. Sequenced sample: PBMCs. Receptors were obtained from a woman in her 30s in good health and CMV-seronegative.

V gene TRBV6-1 combines with J gene TRBJ2-7; 9 bases agree with TRBD1. The germline V gene encodes CDR1 MNHNS and CDR2 SASEGT. The CDR3 has 16 residues. The ends lost 0 bases at V and 0 bases at J; junction bases unmatched: 3. CDR3 bases: TGTGCCAGCAGTGAAGCAGGGACAGGGATCTCCTACGAGCAGTACTTC. It translates to CASSEAGTGISYEQYF.

This clone has a single count. V usage is TRBV9 and J usage is TRBJ1-1; D is unresolved. CDR3 size: 13 residues. V dropped 3 bases and J dropped 6 bases, with 12 bases sitting between them. The germline gives CDR1 SGDLS, CDR2 YYNGEE. CDR3 sequence: CASSGAGKAEAFF. CDR3 in DNA: TGTGCCAGCAGCGGGGCTGGTAAAGCTGAAGCTTTCTTT.

The chain employs TRBV30 and TRBJ1-2; possible D gene TRBD1, 6 bases. V dropped 3 bases and J dropped 8 bases, with 16 bases sitting between them. The CDR3 contains 13 residues. Germline V lookup: CDR1 GTSNPN, CDR2 SVGIG (reference sequence). This CDR3 reads CAWRWAQGPGYTF. The CDR3 bases are TGTGCCTGGAGGTGGGCACAGGGTCCCGGCTACACCTTC.

The chain carries TRBV2 and TRBJ2-5; 8 bases line up with TRBD2. CDR3 length: 18 residues. Unmatched junction bases numbered 13, after V lost 0 bases and J lost 4 bases. CDR1 SNHLY and CDR2 FYNNEI come from the germline V gene. The CDR3 loop is CASSEAVGRGAFGETQYF. The DNA of the CDR3 is TGTGCCAGCAGTGAAGCTGTCGGGCGGGGGGCGTTTGGAGAGACCCAGTACTTC.

The chain couples TRBV6-5 to TRBJ2-7; 9 bases are a match to TRBD1. CDR3 length equals 15 residues. Germline V gene data show CDR1 as MNHEY and CDR2 as SVGAGI. The V segment lost 2 bases and the J segment 3 bases; nucleotides outside the gene matches: 5. As DNA, the CDR3 is TGTGCCAGCAGTTACGCCGGGACAGGGTTCTACGAGCAGTACTTC. Its protein product is CASSYAGTGFYEQYF.

The rearrangement links TRBV30 to TRBJ1-1, with 7 bases identical to TRBD1. CDR3 length: 13 amino acids. The junction had 3 bases not matched to a gene; V was cut back by 5 bases and J by 0 bases. The V gene's germline CDR1 is GTSNPN and CDR2 SVGIG (reference sequence). DNA of the CDR3: TGTGCCTGGGGGGGGACAGTGAACACTGAAGCTTTCTTT. This codes for CAWGGTVNTEAFF.

The V call is TRBV30, the J call TRBJ2-3; D gene ambiguous. Trimming took off 1 base at V and 5 bases at J, with 7 bases between the two ends. The CDR3 consists of 12 residues. Per germline, CDR1 GTSNPN and CDR2 SVGIG (reference sequence). CDR3 coding DNA: TGTGCCTGGAGTGAGAGTGGAGATACGCAGTATTTT. Its protein is CAWSESGDTQYF.

The chain couples TRBV7-8 to TRBJ2-6, with 7 bases lining up with TRBD2. Germline lookup yields CDR1 SGHVS and CDR2 FQNEAQ. J was trimmed by 0 bases and V by 1 base; bases with no gene match: 6. The CDR3 is made up of 18 amino acids. The CDR3 DNA reads as TGTGCCAGCAGCTTAGTCCCTAGCGGCAGCTCTGGGGCCAACGTCCTGACTTTC. Translated: CASSLVPSGSSGANVLTF.

Sample share makes this clone medium-sized. The chain joins TRBV6-5 to TRBJ1-3; D remains unclear. V was clipped by 5 bases and J by 1 base, with 6 bases between them. The CDR3 sequence is 13 residues long. Germline V gene sequence: CDR1 MNHEY, CDR2 SVGAGI. The CDR3 here is CASSPQSGNTIYF. The CDR3 DNA reads TGTGCCAGCAGTCCACAATCTGGAAACACCATATATTTT.

The chain links TRBV7-2 to TRBJ1-5; D is unclear. CDR1 SGHTA and CDR2 FQGNSA come from the germline V gene. Between the trimmed V and J ends, which lost 1 base and 9 bases, there was a span of 13 bases. This CDR3 has 14 residues. The CDR3 nucleotides are TGTGCCAGCAGCTTAGATGCTGCCCCGGGGCCCCAGCATTTT. Translating it yields CASSLDAAPGPQHF.

The J gene is TRBJ1-1, the V gene TRBV28; tentative D call: TRBD1 (6 bases). The CDR3 totals 14 residues. Trimming took 4 bases from V and 4 from J, leaving 13 bases between them. Germline CDR1 MDHEN, CDR2 SYDVKM. The CDR3: CASSSWGGPTEAFF. CDR3 bases: TGTGCCAGCAGTTCCTGGGGGGGGCCCACTGAAGCTTTCTTT.

This chain uses TRBV10-1 with TRBJ2-7; perhaps TRBD1 as D (5 bases). The CDR3 totals 14 residues. V shed 6 bases and J shed 5 bases, with 17 bases lying between them. Germline V CDR1 and CDR2: WNHNN, SYGVQD (reference sequence). CDR3 sequence reads: CASSQTGLDNEQYF. CDR3 sequence (DNA): TGCGCCAGCAGCCAAACAGGTCTTGATAACGAGCAGTACTTC.

CDR3 protein: CASGDRLNTEAFF. In DNA form, the CDR3 reads TGTGCCAGCGGTGACAGGTTGAACACTGAAGCTTTCTTT. The chain has TRBV7-2 and TRBJ1-1, with D maybe TRBD1 (6 bases). The CDR3 consists of 13 residues. Germline CDR1 SGHTA, CDR2 FQGNSA. With 8 bases removed from V and 0 bases from J, the gap between germline ends came to 10 bases.

This clone was seen a single time. This chain joins TRBV5-1 and TRBJ2-5; TRBD1 agrees at 10 bases. Trimming removed 2 bases from V and 5 bases from J; junction bases left unmatched: 3. Germline V gives CDR1 SGHRS, CDR2 YFSETQ. The CDR3 spans 14 residues. CDR3 bases: TGCGCCAGCAGCTTTAAGGGACAGGGGGAGACCCAGTACTTC. Translated, it gives CASSFKGQGETQYF.

This rearrangement joins TRBV6-5 to TRBJ1-1; D remains ambiguous. The CDR3 spans 14 residues. V lost 2 bases to trimming and J lost 4 bases, with 11 bases between them. The V gene's germline CDR1 is MNHEY and CDR2 SVGAGI. Here the CDR3 reads CASSYVEAGTEAFF. CDR3 in DNA: TGTGCCAGCAGTTACGTGGAGGCGGGCACTGAAGCTTTCTTT.

V usage is TRBV15 and J usage is TRBJ2-3, with 9 bases lining up with TRBD2. Germline V gene lookup returns CDR1 LNHNV and CDR2 YYDKDF (reference sequence). The CDR3 is 15 residues long. V lost 5 bases, J lost 2 bases, and 5 bases stayed unmatched. In DNA form, the CDR3 reads TGTGCCACCAGCCCCGCTAGCGGGGACACAGATACGCAGTATTTT. Protein: CATSPASGDTDTQYF.

This clone turned up a few times. This chain connects TRBV19 to TRBJ2-1; D is unclear. Germline V gene data show CDR1 as LNHDA and CDR2 as SQIVND (reference sequence). The CDR3 sequence is 13 residues long. The V gene lost 5 bases and the J gene lost 8 bases, with 13 bases spanning the gap. CDR3 sequence reads: CASSSPPIDEQFF. The CDR3 nucleotides read TGTGCCAGTAGTTCCCCGCCTATCGATGAGCAGTTCTTC.

The chain couples TRBV7-2 to TRBJ2-7; 10 bases fit TRBD2. Germline V gene data show CDR1 as SGHTA and CDR2 as FQGNSA. CDR3 length: 17 amino acids. V dropped 4 bases and J dropped 0; count of bases not matched to a gene: 9. CDR3 residues: CASSSLKGLAVSYEQYF. CDR3 bases: TGTGCCAGCAGCTCCCTGAAAGGACTAGCGGTCTCCTACGAGCAGTACTTC.

The chain carries TRBV29-1 and TRBJ2-7; no clear D. Trimming shortened V by 6 bases and J by 0 bases, and 9 bases separated the two germline ends. The CDR3 covers 12 residues. CDR1 and CDR2 (germline): SQVTM, ANQGSEA. The CDR3 protein is CSVLVSSYEQYF. The CDR3 DNA is TGCAGCGTCCTAGTCTCCTCCTACGAGCAGTACTTC.

The chain recombines TRBV4-1 with TRBJ1-1; possibly TRBD1 for D (5 bases). The V and J ends lost 1 base and 4 bases respectively, with 13 bases between them. Germline lookup yields CDR1 MGHRA and CDR2 YSYEKL. The CDR3 has 15 amino acids. In DNA, the CDR3 is TGCGCCAGCAGCCAAGTTGGGCAGGGTCCCACTGAAGCTTTCTTT. Translating it yields CASSQVGQGPTEAFF.

The chain links TRBV10-3 to TRBJ1-5, with D perhaps TRBD1 (5 bases). Germline V gene data show CDR1 as ENHRY and CDR2 as SYGVKD. This CDR3 comprises 18 residues. The V and J ends lost 0 bases and 0 bases respectively, with 15 bases between them. The CDR3 spells CAISESPLPRASNQPQHF. The DNA for the CDR3 is TGTGCCATCAGTGAGTCCCCGCTCCCCAGGGCTAGCAATCAGCCCCAGCATTTT.

V and J are TRBV20-1 and TRBJ2-5; D is possibly TRBD1 (6 bases). Germline V lookup: CDR1 DFQATT, CDR2 SNEGSKA (reference sequence). This CDR3 has 9 amino acids. CDR3 loop: CRPGTTQYF. Written as DNA, the CDR3 is TGCAGGCCTGGGACAACCCAGTACTTC.

The chain has TRBV28 and TRBJ1-6; no clear D gene. The CDR3 has 13 amino acids. The germline V and J ends were trimmed by 6 bases and 9 bases, with 12 bases remaining between them. Germline loops: CDR1 MDHEN, CDR2 SYDVKM. Here the CDR3 reads CASRLIPGSPLHF. The CDR3 region has the DNA TGTGCCAGCAGGTTGATCCCAGGTTCACCCCTCCACTTT.

This chain links TRBV6-5 with TRBJ2-5, with D hard to call. The CDR3 runs to 16 residues. CDR1 and CDR2 (germline): MNHEY, SVGAGI. Trimming cost V 2 bases and J 5 bases, with 18 bases left between them. The CDR3 DNA reads as TGTGCCAGCAGTTACCGGTCTATGGCTGTCGGGGAGACCCAGTACTTC. Protein product: CASSYRSMAVGETQYF.

CDR3 protein: CASSEGPGQGHTEAFF. The DNA for the CDR3 is TGTGCCAGCAGTGAAGGTCCGGGACAGGGTCACACTGAAGCTTTCTTT. The chain carries TRBV6-1 and TRBJ1-1, with 9 bases fitting TRBD1. The trim removed 1 base at V and 3 bases at J, leaving 6 bases unmatched. Germline assignment: CDR1 MNHNS and CDR2 SASEGT. The CDR3 spans 16 residues.

This rearrangement joins TRBV9 to TRBJ1-2, with 7 nucleotides matching TRBD1. J lost 8 bases, V lost 6 bases, and 7 bases had no gene match. CDR3 size: 12 residues. Germline loops: CDR1 SGDLS, CDR2 YYNGEE. CDR3 protein: CASTDREAGYTF. The DNA for the CDR3 is TGTGCCAGCACCGACAGGGAGGCCGGCTACACCTTC.

This clone has a handful of counts. This chain joins TRBV18 and TRBJ2-1; D gene ambiguous. The germline V gene has CDR1 KGHSH and CDR2 LQKENI. Trimming took off 2 bases at V and 8 bases at J, with 13 bases between the two ends. The CDR3 is 14 amino acids. The CDR3: CASSPSPRFHEQFF. In nucleotides, the CDR3 is TGTGCCAGCTCACCATCCCCGCGGTTTCATGAGCAGTTCTTC.

The chain combines TRBV9 with TRBJ2-3, with 7 bases aligning to TRBD1. This CDR3 region has 15 residues. The germline V gene has CDR1 SGDLS and CDR2 YYNGEE. The V and J ends lost 4 bases and 5 bases, in that order; junction bases with no gene match: 10. CDR3 nucleotide sequence: TGTGCCAGCAGCCCCGGGCCCCAGGGGGTAGATACGCAGTATTTT. It yields the protein CASSPGPQGVDTQYF.

This sequence joins TRBV5-1 and TRBJ1-1, with 9 bases lining up with TRBD1. Germline CDR1 reads SGHRS; CDR2 reads YFSETQ. CDR3 length: 14 residues. With 2 bases clipped from V and 7 bases from J, the junction kept 6 bases outside the gene matches. The CDR3: CASSLQGARGEAFF. For the CDR3, the DNA is TGCGCCAGCAGCTTACAGGGGGCAAGGGGTGAAGCTTTCTTT.

The rearrangement joins TRBV10-3 to TRBJ1-1, with 9 bases identical to TRBD1. Losses at the gene ends were 6 bases for V and 1 base for J; bases not matched to a gene: 0. The CDR3 sequence is 13 residues long. Germline V gene data show CDR1 as ENHRY and CDR2 as SYGVKD. The CDR3 DNA reads as TGTGCCATCAGGACAGGGGGGAACACTGAAGCTTTCTTT. It yields the protein CAIRTGGNTEAFF.

The rearrangement uses TRBV29-1 and TRBJ1-5; 9 bases are shared with TRBD1. The CDR3 loop spans 14 amino acids. Germline V gene data show CDR1 as SQVTM and CDR2 as ANQGSEA. V was pared by 4 bases and J by 2 bases, with 3 bases of the junction left unmatched. The CDR3 bases are TGCAGCGTTGGGACAGGGGAGGGCAATCAGCCCCAGCATTTT. Encoded protein: CSVGTGEGNQPQHF.

The chain combines TRBV7-6 with TRBJ1-6; 7 bases are shared with TRBD1. This CDR3 region has 14 residues. From germline, CDR1 is SGHVS and CDR2 FNYEAQ. V shed 4 bases, J shed 8 bases, and the junction held 5 bases outside the gene matches. The DNA of the CDR3 is TGTGCCAGCAGCTCCCGGACAGGATATTCACCCCTCCACTTT. Encoded protein: CASSSRTGYSPLHF.